The TCR beta chain described here comes from a study of blood T cell repertoires in COVID-19 (dated by TCRdb to 2019 to 2021). Regarding the research as a whole: Samples from collaborators originated in the United States, Italy and Spain and spanned both the acute and convalescent phases of COVID-19. The repertoires were released in a freely available public database meant as a resource for research on the immune response to SARS-CoV-2. The prospective study material was composed of cDNA or gDNA derived from T cells, B-cell-depleted T cells, or PBMCs. Subjects who had been exposed to COVID-19, were actively infected with it, or had recovered from it provided the deeply sampled blood TCRbeta repertoires that made up the dataset. The samples were drawn from the first 160 participants of the ongoing ImmuneRACE study and from 1,254 subjects provided by 6 global collaborators. A de-identified subject ID, COVID-19 status, age in years and sex were almost always included in the sample metadata. HLA class I and class II types, where available, came from metadata supplied by the sample provider rather than from assay-based typing. Summary of the overall study and its limitations: The quantity of clinical and demographic metadata differed by source and by participant and was supplied without curation.

In the case of this clone: Which antigen it targets is not known. It has no much larger one-base neighbor in the sample; base qualities were not kept.

TCRbeta CDR3 regions were amplified from genomic DNA using the immunoSEQ Assay, a bias-controlled multiplex PCR. The source study handled its data this way. Nucleated cell counts per sample were estimated from amplification of reference gene primers within the assay. To quantify the absolute abundance of each unique TCRbeta CDR3 rearrangement, sequence reads were collapsed and filtered. For each sample, productive Simpson clonality was calculated as the square root of Simpson's diversity index across productive rearrangements. The immuneACCESS repertoire file appears here via TCRdb, limited to in-frame rearrangements. These files lack a portion of the clones; in checked studies, under half of the deficit traces to unresolved V genes, and the cause of the others is not known. The V and J calls and the clone size are those of that table, but D and trimming were determined from the DNA. This sample holds about 130,000 clones; around 83% were observed only once. The biggest ten clones account for approximately 10% of the sample.

V and J are trimmed by 0 bases and 0 bases, and the gene matches miss 4 bases of the junction. The CDR3 starts with the cysteine, ends with the phenylalanine, and has 17 residues. Only the CDR3 DNA is retained, 51 bases long and in frame from the first base. From the germline V gene, CDR1 is SGHRS and CDR2 is YFSETQ. Collaborating institutions collected whole blood in K2EDTA tubes following their own protocols. For TCRbeta analysis, collaborators shipped samples as frozen whole blood, isolated PBMCs, or DNA extracted from either of those sample types. The sequencing input was peripheral blood. Recombination connected TRBV5-1 to TRBJ1-2, with 11 middle bases fitting TRBD1. The TCR was taken from a man aged 60 to 69 with acute or convalescent COVID-19. The CDR3 region reads CASSLDPGQGANYGYTF. The nucleotides read TGCGCCAGCAGCTTGGACCCGGGACAGGGGGCTAACTATGGCTACACCTTC.